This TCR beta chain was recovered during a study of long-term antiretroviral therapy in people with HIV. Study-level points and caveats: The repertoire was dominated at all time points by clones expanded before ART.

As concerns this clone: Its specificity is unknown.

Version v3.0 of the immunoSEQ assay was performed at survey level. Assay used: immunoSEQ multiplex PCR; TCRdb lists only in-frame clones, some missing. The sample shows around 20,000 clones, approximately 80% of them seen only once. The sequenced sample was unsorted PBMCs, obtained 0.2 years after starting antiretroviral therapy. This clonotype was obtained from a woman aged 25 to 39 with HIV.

CDR3 region: CASSFPRVDLRYGYTF. The DNA for the CDR3 is TGTGCCAGCAGCTTCCCGCGGGTCGACTTGCGCTATGGCTACACCTTC. The chain recombines TRBV7-9 with TRBJ1-2; D gene ambiguous. The CDR3 covers 16 residues. The V gene lost 3 bases and the J gene lost 4 bases, with 18 bases spanning the gap. CDR1 SEHNR and CDR2 FQNEAQ come from the germline V gene (reference sequence).